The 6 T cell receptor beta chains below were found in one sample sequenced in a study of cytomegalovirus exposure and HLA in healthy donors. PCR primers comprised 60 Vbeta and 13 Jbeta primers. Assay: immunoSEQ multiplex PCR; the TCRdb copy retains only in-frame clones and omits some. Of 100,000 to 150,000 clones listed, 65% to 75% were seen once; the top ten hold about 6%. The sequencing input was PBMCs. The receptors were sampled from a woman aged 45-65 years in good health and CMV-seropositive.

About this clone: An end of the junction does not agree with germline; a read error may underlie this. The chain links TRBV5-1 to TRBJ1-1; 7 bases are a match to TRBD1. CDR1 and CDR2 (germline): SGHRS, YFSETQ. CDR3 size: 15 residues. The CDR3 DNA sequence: TGCCCCAGCAGCCTGTTGGTCAGGGGGGATCCTGAAGCTTTCTTT. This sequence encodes CPSSLLVRGDPEAFF.

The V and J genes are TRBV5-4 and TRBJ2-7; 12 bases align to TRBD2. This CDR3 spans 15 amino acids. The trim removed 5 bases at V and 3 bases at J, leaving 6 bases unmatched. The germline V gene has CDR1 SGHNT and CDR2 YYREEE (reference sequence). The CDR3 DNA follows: TGTGCCAGCAGGGCTAGCGGGGGGGATGTCTACGAGCAGTACTTC. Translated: CASRASGGDVYEQYF.

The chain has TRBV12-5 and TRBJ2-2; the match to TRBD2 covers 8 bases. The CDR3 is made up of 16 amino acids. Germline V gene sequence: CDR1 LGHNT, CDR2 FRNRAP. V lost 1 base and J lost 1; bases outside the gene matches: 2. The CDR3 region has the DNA TGTGCTAGTGGTTTGGGGGCGGGGGGGAACACCGGGGAGCTGTTTTTT. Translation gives CASGLGAGGNTGELFF.

In nucleotides, the CDR3 is TGTGCCAGCAGCTACACCTCTACTAAGTATTTT. Residues: CASSYTSTKYF. The chain uses TRBV7-9 and TRBJ2-3; D call uncertain. Germline V gives CDR1 SEHNR, CDR2 FQNEAQ (reference sequence). This CDR3 has 11 amino acids. V gave up 4 bases and J gave up 13 bases, with 12 bases separating them.

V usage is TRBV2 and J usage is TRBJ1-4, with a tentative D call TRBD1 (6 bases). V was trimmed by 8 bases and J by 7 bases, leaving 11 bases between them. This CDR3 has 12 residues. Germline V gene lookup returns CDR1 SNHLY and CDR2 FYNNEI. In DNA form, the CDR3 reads TGTGCCAGCGGATGGGGGCTTGAAAAACTGTTTTTT. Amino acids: CASGWGLEKLFF.

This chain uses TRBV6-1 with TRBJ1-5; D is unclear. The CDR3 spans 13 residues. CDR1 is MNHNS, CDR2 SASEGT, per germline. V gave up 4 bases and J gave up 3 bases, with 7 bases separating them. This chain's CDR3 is CASSARVNQPQHF. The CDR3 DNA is TGTGCCAGCAGTGCGAGAGTCAATCAGCCCCAGCATTTT.